This TCR beta chain originates from a study of OX40 agonist ivuxolimab in advanced cancers. The germline V and J ends were trimmed by 6 bases and 2 bases, with 13 bases remaining between them. Per germline, CDR1 MNHNY and CDR2 SVGAGI (reference sequence). The CDR3 sequence is 14 residues long. Turning to this clone: The antigen is not known.

Study observations and caveats: Among the nonresponders, some also had low normalized T-cell clonal expansion.

Generated by immunoSEQ multiplex PCR, the TCRdb table keeps only in-frame clones and is missing some. The top ten hold 0.95% to 1.2% of the sample, which has 75,000 to 90,000 clones, 80% to 95% seen once. V usage is TRBV6-6 and J usage is TRBJ1-2, with no clear D. The sample consisted of CD4+ or CD8+ T cells sorted from blood, taken in a trial of the OX40 agonist ivuxolimab. The TCR comes from an adult with an advanced solid tumor such as melanoma, head and neck, liver or kidney cancer. The CDR3, as DNA: TGTGCCAGCAGCCCACCTGGAGGGAACTATGGCTACACCTTC. The encoded protein is CASSPPGGNYGYTF.